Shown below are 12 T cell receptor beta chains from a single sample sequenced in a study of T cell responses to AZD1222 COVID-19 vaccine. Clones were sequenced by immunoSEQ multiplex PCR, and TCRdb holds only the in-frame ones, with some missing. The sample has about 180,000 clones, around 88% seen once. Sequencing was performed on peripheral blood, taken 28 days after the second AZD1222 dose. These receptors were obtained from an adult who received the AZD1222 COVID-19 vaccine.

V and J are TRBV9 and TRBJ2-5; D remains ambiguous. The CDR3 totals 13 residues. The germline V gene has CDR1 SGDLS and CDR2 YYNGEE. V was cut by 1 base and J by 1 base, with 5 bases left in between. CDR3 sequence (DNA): TGTGCCAGCAGCGTATCCAGCCAAGAGACCCAGTACTTC. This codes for CASSVSSQETQYF. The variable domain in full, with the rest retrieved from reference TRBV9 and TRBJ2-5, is DSGVTQTPKHLITATGQRVTLRCSPRSGDLSVYWYQQSLDQGLQFLIQYYNGEERAKGNILERFSAQQFPDLHSELNLSSLELGDSALYFCASSVSSQETQYFGPGTRLLVL.

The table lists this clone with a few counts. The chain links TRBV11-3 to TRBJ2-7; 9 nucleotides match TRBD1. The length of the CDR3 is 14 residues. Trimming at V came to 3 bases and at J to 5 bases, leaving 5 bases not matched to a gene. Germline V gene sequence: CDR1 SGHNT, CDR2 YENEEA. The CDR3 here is CASSLGTGYDEQYF. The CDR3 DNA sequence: TGTGCCAGCAGCTTGGGGACAGGGTACGACGAGCAGTACTTC.

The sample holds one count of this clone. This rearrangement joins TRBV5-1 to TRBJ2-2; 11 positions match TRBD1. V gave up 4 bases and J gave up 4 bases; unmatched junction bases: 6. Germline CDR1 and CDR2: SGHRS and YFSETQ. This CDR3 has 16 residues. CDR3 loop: CASSPAGTGGTGELFF. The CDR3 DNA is TGCGCCAGCAGCCCAGCCGGGACAGGGGGCACCGGGGAGCTGTTTTTT.

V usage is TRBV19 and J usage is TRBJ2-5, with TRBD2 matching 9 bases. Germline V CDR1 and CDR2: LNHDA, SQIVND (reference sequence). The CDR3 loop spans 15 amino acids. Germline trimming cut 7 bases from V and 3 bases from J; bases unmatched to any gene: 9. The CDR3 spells CASTSGGGAEETQYF. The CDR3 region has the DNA TGTGCCAGTACGTCCGGCGGGGGGGCGGAAGAGACCCAGTACTTC.

Here the CDR3 reads CASSGTGVKNIQYF. The CDR3 DNA reads as TGTGCCAGCAGCGGGACAGGGGTAAAAAACATTCAGTACTTC. This chain links TRBV5-6 with TRBJ2-4; 10 bases align to TRBD1. This CDR3 is 14 amino acids long. Germline V gene sequence: CDR1 SGHDT, CDR2 YYEEEE. V lost 4 bases and J lost 4; bases outside the gene matches: 2.

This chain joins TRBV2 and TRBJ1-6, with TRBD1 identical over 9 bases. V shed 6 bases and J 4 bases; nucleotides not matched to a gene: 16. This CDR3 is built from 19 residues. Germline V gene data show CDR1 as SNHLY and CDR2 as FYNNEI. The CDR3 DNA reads TGTGCCAGCAGAATCCGGGACAGGGTACGAGTCGGGTATAATTCACCCCTCCACTTT. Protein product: CASRIRDRVRVGYNSPLHF. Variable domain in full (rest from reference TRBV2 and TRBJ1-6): EPEVTQTPSHQVTQMGQEVILRCVPISNHLYFYWYRQILGQKVEFLVSFYNNEISEKSEIFDDQFSVERPDGSNFTLKIRSTKLEDSAMYFCASRIRDRVRVGYNSPLHFGNGTRLTVT.

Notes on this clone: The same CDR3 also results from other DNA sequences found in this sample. The CDR3 is CASSLAGSYEQYF. The DNA for the CDR3 is TGCGCCAGCAGCTTGGCCGGCAGCTACGAGCAGTACTTC. The chain employs TRBV5-1 and TRBJ2-7, with D unclear. The V end was cut by 0 bases, the J end by 3 bases, with 7 bases between. Looked up from germline, CDR1 is SGHRS and CDR2 is YFSETQ. The CDR3 has 13 residues.

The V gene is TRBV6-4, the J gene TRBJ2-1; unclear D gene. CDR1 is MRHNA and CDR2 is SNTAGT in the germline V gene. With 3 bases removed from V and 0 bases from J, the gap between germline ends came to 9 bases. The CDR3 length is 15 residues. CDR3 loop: CASSEGLTSYNEQFF. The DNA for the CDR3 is TGTGCCAGCAGTGAAGGTCTGACCTCCTACAATGAGCAGTTCTTC.

DNA of the CDR3: TGTGCCAGCAGCCAAGCGGGTAGCGGGGGGGTTAAGCAGTTCTTC. Translation gives CASSQAGSGGVKQFF. The J gene is TRBJ2-1, the V gene TRBV3-1 (or the pseudogene TRBV3-2); 11 bases align to TRBD2. Germline CDR1 is LGHDT and CDR2 is YNNKEL (reference sequence). After removal of 1 base from V and 11 bases from J, the junction contained 7 bases not matched to a gene. This CDR3 has 15 residues.

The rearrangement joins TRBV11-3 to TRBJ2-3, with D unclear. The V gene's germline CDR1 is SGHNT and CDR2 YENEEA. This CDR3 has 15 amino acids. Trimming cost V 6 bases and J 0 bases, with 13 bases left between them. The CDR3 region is CASSLPCGSTDTQYF. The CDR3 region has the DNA TGTGCCAGCAGTTTACCTTGTGGAAGCACAGATACGCAGTATTTT.

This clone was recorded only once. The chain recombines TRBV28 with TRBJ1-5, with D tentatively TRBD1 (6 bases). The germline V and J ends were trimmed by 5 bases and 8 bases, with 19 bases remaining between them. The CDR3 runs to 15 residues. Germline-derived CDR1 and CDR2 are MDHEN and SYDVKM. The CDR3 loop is CASSPRLGGAEPQHF. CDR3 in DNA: TGTGCCAGCAGTCCCCGTTTGGGGGGCGCGGAGCCCCAGCATTTT.

CDR3 sequence: CASSLQGYTGELFF. CDR3 DNA: TGCGCCAGCAGCTTACAGGGATACACCGGGGAGCTGTTTTTT. J is TRBJ2-2 and V is TRBV5-1; tentatively, D is TRBD1 (6 bases). CDR1 and CDR2 (germline): SGHRS, YFSETQ. V lost 2 bases and J 3 bases, leaving 8 bases between the germline ends. The CDR3 sequence is 14 residues long.